This entry concerns a single T cell receptor (beta chain). What it binds is not known. There were no recent acute infections or vaccinations among the donors, who were healthy HIV-negative adults. This sample stems from a study of shared clonotypes between healthy human individuals. Findings and caveats of the study: Estimated richness values were generally larger in naive subsets than in memory subsets.

CDR1 is SGHTS, CDR2 YDEGEE, per germline. Trimming cost V 1 base and J 5 bases; bases outside gene matches: 1. CDR3 length: 13 amino acids. The method was immunoSEQ multiplex PCR; TCRdb's version includes in-frame clones alone and lacks a portion of them. In the table there are fewer than 1.8 million clones, around 98.5% of which are singletons. V gene TRBV5-8 combines with J gene TRBJ1-1; TRBD1 matches 8 bases. The TCR comes from a man in his thirties or forties in good health. Sequencing was performed on naive CD4+ T cells sorted from blood. Subset noted: CD45RA+ positively selected. CDR3 DNA sequence: TGTGCCAGCAGCTTGTGGACAGGGACTGAAGCTTTCTTT. Protein: CASSLWTGTEAFF.